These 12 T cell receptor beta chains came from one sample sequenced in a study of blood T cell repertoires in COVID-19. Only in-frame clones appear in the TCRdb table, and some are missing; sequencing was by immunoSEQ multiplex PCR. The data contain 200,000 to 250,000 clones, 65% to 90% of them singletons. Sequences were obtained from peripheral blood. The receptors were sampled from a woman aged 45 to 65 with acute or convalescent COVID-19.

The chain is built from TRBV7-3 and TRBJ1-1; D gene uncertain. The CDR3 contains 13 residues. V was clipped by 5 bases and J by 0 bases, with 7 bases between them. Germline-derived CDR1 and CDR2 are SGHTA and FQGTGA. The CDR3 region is CASSISVNTEAFF. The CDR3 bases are TGTGCCAGCAGCATTTCTGTGAACACTGAAGCTTTCTTT.

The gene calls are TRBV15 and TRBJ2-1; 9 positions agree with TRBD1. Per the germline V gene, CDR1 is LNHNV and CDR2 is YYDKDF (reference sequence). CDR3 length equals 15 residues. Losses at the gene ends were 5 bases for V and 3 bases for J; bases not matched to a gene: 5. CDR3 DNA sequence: TGTGCCACCAGCCCTACAGGGGGCAGCTACAATGAGCAGTTCTTC. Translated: CATSPTGGSYNEQFF.

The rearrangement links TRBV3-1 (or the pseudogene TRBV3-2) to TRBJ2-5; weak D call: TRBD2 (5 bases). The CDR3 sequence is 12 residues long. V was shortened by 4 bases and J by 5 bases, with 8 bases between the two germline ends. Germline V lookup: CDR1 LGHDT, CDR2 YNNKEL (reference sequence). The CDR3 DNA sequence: TGTGCCAGCAGCCCTGGGGAGGAGACCCAGTACTTC. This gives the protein CASSPGEETQYF.

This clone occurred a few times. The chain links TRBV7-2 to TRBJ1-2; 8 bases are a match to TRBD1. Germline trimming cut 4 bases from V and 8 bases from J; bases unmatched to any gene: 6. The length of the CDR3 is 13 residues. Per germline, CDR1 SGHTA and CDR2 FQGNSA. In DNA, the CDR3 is TGTGCCAGCAGCTCAGGACAGGGAAAAGGCTACACCTTC. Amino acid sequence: CASSSGQGKGYTF.

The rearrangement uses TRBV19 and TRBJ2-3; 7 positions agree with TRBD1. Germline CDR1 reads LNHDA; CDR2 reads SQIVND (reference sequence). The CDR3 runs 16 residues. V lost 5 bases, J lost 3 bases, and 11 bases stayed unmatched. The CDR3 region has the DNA TGTGCCAGTAGTTCCCTAACAGGGGTAGGTACAGATACGCAGTATTTT. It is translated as CASSSLTGVGTDTQYF.

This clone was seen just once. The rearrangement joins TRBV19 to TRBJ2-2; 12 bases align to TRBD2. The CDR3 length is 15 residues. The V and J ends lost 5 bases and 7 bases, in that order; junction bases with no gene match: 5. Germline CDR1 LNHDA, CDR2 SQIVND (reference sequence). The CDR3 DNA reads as TGTGCCAGTAGTTCCGCTAGCGGGAGGGGCGGGGAGCTGTTTTTT. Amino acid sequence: CASSSASGRGGELFF.

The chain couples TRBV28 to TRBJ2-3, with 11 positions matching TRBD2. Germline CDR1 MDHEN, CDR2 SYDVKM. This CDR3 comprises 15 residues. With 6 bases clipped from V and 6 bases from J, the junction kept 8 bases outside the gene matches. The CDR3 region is CASRFFSGRADTQYF. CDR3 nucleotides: TGTGCCAGCAGGTTTTTTAGCGGGAGGGCCGATACGCAGTATTTT.

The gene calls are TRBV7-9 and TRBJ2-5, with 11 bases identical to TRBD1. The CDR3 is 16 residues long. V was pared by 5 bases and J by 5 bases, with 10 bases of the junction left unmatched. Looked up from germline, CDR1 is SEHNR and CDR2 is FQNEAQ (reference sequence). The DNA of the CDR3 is TGTGCCAGCAGCCCAGGAGGACAGGGGGCTAGGGAGACCCAGTACTTC. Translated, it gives CASSPGGQGARETQYF.

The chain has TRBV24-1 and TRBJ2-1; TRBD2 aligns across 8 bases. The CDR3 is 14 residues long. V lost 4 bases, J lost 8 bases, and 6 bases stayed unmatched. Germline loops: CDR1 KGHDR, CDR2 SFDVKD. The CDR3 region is CATSEAGGHDEQFF. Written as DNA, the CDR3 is TGTGCCACCAGTGAGGCGGGGGGCCACGATGAGCAGTTCTTC.

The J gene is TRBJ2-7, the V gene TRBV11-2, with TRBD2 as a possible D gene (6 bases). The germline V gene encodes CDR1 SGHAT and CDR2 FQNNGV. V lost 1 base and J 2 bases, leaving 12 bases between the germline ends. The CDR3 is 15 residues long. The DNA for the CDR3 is TGTGCCAGCAGCTTAGCGCGGGACTCTGCCTACGAGCAGTACTTC. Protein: CASSLARDSAYEQYF.

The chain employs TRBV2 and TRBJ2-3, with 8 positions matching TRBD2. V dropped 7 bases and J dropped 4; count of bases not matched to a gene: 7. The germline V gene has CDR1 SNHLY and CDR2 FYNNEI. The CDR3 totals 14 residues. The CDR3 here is CASTQREFSDTQYF. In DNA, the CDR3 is TGTGCCAGCACCCAGCGGGAGTTTTCAGATACGCAGTATTTT. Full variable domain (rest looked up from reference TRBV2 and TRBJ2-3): EPEVTQTPSHQVTQMGQEVILRCVPISNHLYFYWYRQILGQKVEFLVSFYNNEISEKSEIFDDQFSVERPDGSNFTLKIRSTKLEDSAMYFCASTQREFSDTQYFGPGTRLTVL.

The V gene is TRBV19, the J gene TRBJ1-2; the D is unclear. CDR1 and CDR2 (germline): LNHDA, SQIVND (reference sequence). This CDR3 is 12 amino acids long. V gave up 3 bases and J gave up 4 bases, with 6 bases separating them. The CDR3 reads CASSIYSYGYTF. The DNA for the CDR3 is TGTGCCAGTAGTATTTACAGCTATGGCTACACCTTC.